The 11 T cell receptor beta chains below all came from one sample that was sequenced in a study of T cells after yellow fever vaccination. Each CDR3 protein is one row after TCRdb ran MiXCR on the 5' RACE reads. The table shows 350,000 to 450,000 distinct CDR3 sequences, with 6.2% occurring only once. Sequencing used PBMCs, obtained 5 days after the yellow fever booster vaccination. Source of these receptors: a man aged 30 to 39 who received the YFV17D yellow fever vaccine.

This clonotype was counted many times. This sequence joins TRBV7-2 and TRBJ2-3; 12 bases fit TRBD2. Losses at the gene ends were 5 bases for V and 9 bases for J; bases not matched to a gene: 12. Germline-derived CDR1 and CDR2 are SGHTA and FQGNSA. This CDR3 is built from 16 residues. DNA for the CDR3: TGTGCCAGCAGCCCCCGGGGAAGGACTAGCGGGATCACGCAGTATTTT. Residues: CASSPRGRTSGITQYF. The full variable domain, with the rest looked up from reference TRBV7-2 and TRBJ2-3, is GAGVSQSPSNKVTEKGKDVELRCDPISGHTALYWYRQSLGQGLEFLIYFQGNSAPDKSGLPSDRFSAERTGGSVSTLTIQRTQQEDSAVYLCASSPRGRTSGITQYFGPGTRLTVL.

This clonotype was seen more than once but under ten times. The V call is TRBV6-5, the J call TRBJ2-7; 7 nucleotides agree with TRBD2. The CDR3 consists of 17 residues. The trim removed 2 bases at V and 7 bases at J, leaving 17 bases unmatched. The germline V gene has CDR1 MNHEY and CDR2 SVGAGI. CDR3 bases: TGTGCCAGCAGTTACGGGCTAGCGGACTACTTCGGAAGGGAGCAGTACTTC. It specifies CASSYGLADYFGREQYF.

This clonotype was detected only a few times. The V call is TRBV3-1, the J call TRBJ2-3; the match to TRBD1 covers 7 bases. Losses at the gene ends were 7 bases for V and 4 bases for J; bases not matched to a gene: 8. Per germline, CDR1 LGHDT and CDR2 YNNKEL (reference sequence). The CDR3 is 14 residues long. Here the CDR3 reads CASTRGGWADTQYF. The CDR3, as DNA: TGTGCCAGCACCCGAGGGGGCTGGGCAGATACGCAGTATTTT.

The rearrangement joins TRBV10-3 to TRBJ2-5; D gene unclear. Trimming took off 3 bases at V and 5 bases at J, with 7 bases between the two ends. The CDR3 consists of 12 residues. CDR1 ENHRY and CDR2 SYGVKD come from the germline V gene. The chain's CDR3 is CAISDNSETQYF. DNA for the CDR3: TGTGCCATCAGTGATAATTCGGAGACCCAGTACTTC.

This clonotype has just a few counts. This chain uses TRBV7-2 with TRBJ2-7; unclear D gene. The CDR3 is made up of 11 amino acids. Germline lookup yields CDR1 SGHTA and CDR2 FQGNSA. The V and J ends lost 5 bases and 3 bases respectively, with 5 bases between them. CDR3 coding DNA: TGTGCCAGCAGCGCACGCTACGAGCAGTACTTC. Translation: CASSARYEQYF.

This clonotype was picked up many times. The chain uses TRBV20-1 and TRBJ2-5; D may be TRBD1 or TRBD2 (6 bases each). Germline CDR1 is DFQATT and CDR2 is SNEGSKA (reference sequence). There are 14 residues in the CDR3. Trimming removed 6 bases at V and 7 bases at J, with 21 bases between. This CDR3 is CSASGANNQGTQYF. DNA of the CDR3: TGCAGTGCCTCGGGGGCCAATAACCAGGGGACCCAGTACTTC.

The chain combines TRBV5-1 with TRBJ2-7, with D possibly being TRBD2 (6 bases). V lost 0 bases, J lost 3 bases, and 16 bases lay in between. The CDR3 runs to 16 residues. The germline V gene encodes CDR1 SGHRS and CDR2 YFSETQ. CDR3 sequence: CASSLAIPTSSYEQYF. In nucleotides, the CDR3 is TGCGCCAGCAGCTTGGCCATTCCGACTAGTAGCTACGAGCAGTACTTC.

The chain has TRBV20-1 and TRBJ2-1; 7 bases align to TRBD2. Germline V gene data show CDR1 as DFQATT and CDR2 as SNEGSKA (reference sequence). V shed 3 bases and J 7 bases; nucleotides not matched to a gene: 15. CDR3 size: 16 residues. The DNA of the CDR3 is TGCAGTGCTAGGAGGGTAGGGAGGGCCCCCTCGAATGAGCAGTTCTTC. As protein: CSARRVGRAPSNEQFF.

The J gene is TRBJ2-2, the V gene TRBV5-6, with 7 nucleotides matching TRBD2. CDR1 and CDR2 from the germline V gene are SGHDT and YYEEEE. The CDR3 has 16 amino acids. Unmatched junction bases numbered 7, after V lost 0 bases and J lost 5 bases. CDR3 region: CASSLVGGRRTGELFF. CDR3 DNA sequence: TGTGCCAGCAGCTTGGTCGGCGGGAGACGGACCGGGGAGCTGTTTTTT.

This clonotype was seen only a few times. The J gene is TRBJ2-5, the V gene TRBV11-2; no clear D gene. V was cut by 3 bases and J by 2 bases, with 13 bases left in between. CDR1 is SGHAT, CDR2 FQNNGV, per germline. This CDR3 comprises 15 residues. The CDR3 is CASSFGEGWQETQYF. Here the CDR3 DNA reads TGTGCCAGCAGCTTTGGGGAAGGATGGCAAGAGACCCAGTACTTC.

This clonotype was recorded many times. The rearrangement links TRBV4-3 to TRBJ2-7; perhaps TRBD1 as D (6 bases). Deletions cut 4 bases from V and 3 bases from J, with 16 bases between. Germline V CDR1 and CDR2: LGHNA, YSLEER. The CDR3 is made up of 15 amino acids. The CDR3 nucleotides read TGCGCCAGCAGCCTAGACAGGAACCACCTCTACGAGCAGTACTTC. Translated: CASSLDRNHLYEQYF.